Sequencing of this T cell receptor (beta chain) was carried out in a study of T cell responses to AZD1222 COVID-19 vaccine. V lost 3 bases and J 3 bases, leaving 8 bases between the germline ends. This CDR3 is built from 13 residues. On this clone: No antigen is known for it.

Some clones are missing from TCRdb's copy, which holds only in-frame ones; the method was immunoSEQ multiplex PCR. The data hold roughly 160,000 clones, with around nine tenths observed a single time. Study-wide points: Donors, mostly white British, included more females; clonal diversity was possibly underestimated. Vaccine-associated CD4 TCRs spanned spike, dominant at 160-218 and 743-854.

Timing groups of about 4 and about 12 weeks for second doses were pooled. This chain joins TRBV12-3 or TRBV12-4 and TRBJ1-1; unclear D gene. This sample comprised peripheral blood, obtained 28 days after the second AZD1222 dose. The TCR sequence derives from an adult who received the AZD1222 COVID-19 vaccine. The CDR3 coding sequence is TGTGCCAGCAGTTTGGCCTGGGACACTGAAGCTTTCTTT. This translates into CASSLAWDTEAFF.